This TCR beta chain was found in a study of cytotoxic CD8 clonotypes in ibrutinib-treated CLL (dated by TCRdb to the early 2020s). Background on the whole study: In this cohort, 15 patients were treatment-naive and about a dozen were relapsed/refractory, while 17 to 18 had unmutated IGHV. Responses were partial in some 24 patients and complete in 2; after median about 5.5 years follow-up, roughly 15 stayed in remission and 12 progressed. Response samples were taken after a median of approximately eleven months on treatment, ranging from about 6 to 40 months. An average of 255,043 productive templates and approximately 90,000 productive rearrangements was obtained per sample. Of the 90 or so participants in the trial, about two dozen had longitudinal samples available. Cryopreserved peripheral blood mononuclear cells were collected before treatment, at response, and at either disease progression or sustained remission. Patients were still on ibrutinib when every remission and progressive disease sample was collected. General findings and caveats noted by the study authors: Public clonotypes were rare and either shrank or stayed stable during treatment, and the rise in clonality at ibrutinib response reflected expansion of private clonotypes. Baseline clonality was found to be higher than that of age-matched healthy donors and was strongly correlated with circulating CD8+ T-cell counts. Clonality increased at ibrutinib response, stayed stable in sustained remission, and fell back toward baseline at progression. Sampling times were not matched between patients in sustained remission and patients whose disease was progressing, and lymph node repertoires were not examined.

On a MiSeq, deep resolution sequencing aimed for a depth between 1 in 1 million and 1 in 200,000 T cells, with each clonotype covered 10x on average. The immunoSEQ hsTCRB Kit was used to generate the TCR beta libraries. On the study's bioinformatics: Data were analyzed with ImmunoSEQ Data Assistant and ImmunoSEQ Analyzer, with V, D and J genes assigned per IMGT definitions. Clonality, which ranges from 0 to 1, was calculated by subtracting the normalized Shannon entropy of productive rearrangement frequencies from one. Only overrepresented clonotypes making up at least 0.05% of the repertoire of each patient were included in the public clonotype analysis. Roughly 13 age-matched healthy donor repertoires from immuneACCESS served as clonality controls. Here the immuneACCESS table is served through TCRdb, limited to in-frame sequences with V and J called. Missing clones are a known gap in these copies; in checked studies unresolved V genes cover under half, and the rest lacks a known reason. The V and J calls and clone size were taken over from that table, and D and trimming were inferred from the DNA. Recorded for this sample are 65,000 to 90,000 clones; 75% to 90% of them occurred a single time. The top ten constitute less than 40% of the sample.

V is pruned by 4 bases and J by 1 base, leaving 3 bases of the junction without a gene match. The germline V gene sets CDR1 to KGHSH and CDR2 to LQKENI. Measured from the cysteine to the phenylalanine, the CDR3 is 15 residues long. Only CDR3 DNA is held: 45 bases, read in frame from base 1. To note about this clone: Its antigen remains undetermined. The input lacks base qualities; no much larger clone sits a single base away.

The sample's time point label, in plain terms: 24 months on ibrutinib. For TCR beta library preparation, approximately 2 micrograms of genomic DNA was extracted from cryopreserved PBMCs. Longitudinal blood samples from CLL patients on ibrutinib monotherapy were analyzed using high-throughput TCR beta sequencing. The patients took part in an open-label, single-center phase 2 trial of ibrutinib monotherapy. The input for sequencing was PBMCs, taken after 24 months of ibrutinib treatment. This TCR was sampled from a human donor with chronic lymphocytic leukemia. The chain was built from TRBV18 and TRBJ2-3; 9 middle bases align to TRBD1. The CDR3 is CASSQRTGGTDTQYF. The nucleotides read TGTGCCAGCTCACAAAGGACAGGGGGCACAGATACGCAGTATTTT.